This record covers a single TCR beta chain. Its antigen is as yet unknown. This sample is part of a study of lymphopenia after photon versus proton radiotherapy. Study-wide points: After the lymphocyte nadir, photon-treated repertoires showed oligoclonal expansion, especially of CD8+ Temra cells. Only patients who died were analyzed for survival; proton advantage is unproven. In patients who died, overall survival fell as post-nadir TCR diversity dropped more. Under photons, naive T cells and diversity fell while effector/memory populations rose.

The CDR3 sequence is 14 residues long. Germline trimming cut 4 bases from V and 6 bases from J; bases unmatched to any gene: 3. CDR1 is LNHDA, CDR2 SQIVND, per germline (reference sequence). The method was immunoSEQ multiplex PCR; TCRdb's version includes in-frame clones alone and lacks a portion of them. This sample has 68,000 or so clones; roughly 93% occur once, and the top ten carry less than 3.5%. The sequencing here drew on peripheral blood, taken from a patient treated with photon-based radiotherapy. The rearrangement uses TRBV19 and TRBJ1-2; 12 bases map to TRBD1. This receptor was obtained from a woman in her 70s with pancreatic cancer. CDR3 region: CASSTGTGGNGYTF. The CDR3 coding sequence is TGTGCCAGTAGTACCGGGACAGGGGGCAATGGCTACACCTTC.